Below are 7 T cell receptor beta chains sequenced from a single sample in a study of monozygotic twins with inflammatory bowel disease. Each CDR3 protein gets one entry in TCRdb, which reprocessed the 5' RACE reads and gives no DNA. In total, the table holds 330,000 or so distinct CDR3 sequences. Material: blood. The receptors here all came from a human donor with ulcerative colitis or Crohn's disease, or a healthy co-twin of an affected twin (not recorded which).

The rearrangement joins TRBV5-6 to TRBJ2-7; TCRdb selects TRBD1, and the lack of DNA leaves this call unchecked. The CDR3 extends over 17 amino acids. Germline assignment: CDR1 SGHDT and CDR2 YYEEEE. CDR3 amino acids: CASSLFETGIESYEQYF.

The gene calls are TRBV20-1 and TRBJ1-2. The germline V gene encodes CDR1 DFQATT and CDR2 SNEGSKA (reference sequence). The length of the CDR3 is 12 residues. The CDR3 is CSARASSYGYTF.

The chain couples TRBV12-3 or TRBV12-4 to TRBJ1-5; TCRdb lists TRBD1, though no DNA is available to test this call. CDR3 length equals 12 residues. The CDR3 here is CASNQGPGPQHF.

The chain links TRBV27 to TRBJ2-1; TCRdb's assignment of TRBD2 cannot be checked, as there is no DNA. CDR1 is MNHEY, CDR2 SMNVEV, per germline (reference sequence). The CDR3 loop spans 15 amino acids. CDR3 sequence: CASKEGGGGINEQFF.

This CDR3 is CSARDRAGGTDTQYF. The chain recombines TRBV20-1 with TRBJ2-3; TCRdb reports TRBD2, a call that lacks DNA to check it against. CDR1 DFQATT and CDR2 SNEGSKA come from the germline V gene (reference sequence). This CDR3 region has 15 residues.

The V call is TRBV27, the J call TRBJ1-5. This CDR3 contains 13 residues. The germline V gene encodes CDR1 MNHEY and CDR2 SMNVEV (reference sequence). CDR3 sequence: CASSLIVDQPQHF.

This chain uses TRBV5-1 with TRBJ2-1; TCRdb returns TRBD1, unconfirmable since there is no DNA. This CDR3 spans 16 amino acids. The germline V gene encodes CDR1 SGHRS and CDR2 YFSETQ. CDR3 residues: CASSLAALPTYNEQFF.